Given below is one T cell receptor beta chain in context. In the original workflow: The assay estimated nucleated cells by amplifying reference gene primers. Sequencing was performed with immunoSEQ multiplex PCR; in TCRdb, only in-frame clones are kept and a portion is missing. Clonal size and the V and J genes are those of that table, whereas D and trimming came from the DNA. The sample gives some 69,000 clones, around three quarters of which show up once; approximately 16% is in the top ten. This entry belongs to a study of blood T cell repertoires in COVID-19. Whole-study context: Samples representing acute and convalescent COVID-19 were sourced from the United States, Italy and Spain. T cells, B-cell-depleted T cells, or PBMCs supplied cDNA or gDNA.

Trimming removed 6 bases at V and 4 bases at J, with 10 bases between. This CDR3 has 13 amino acids. The germline gives CDR1 SGHDT, CDR2 YYEEEE. This chain uses TRBV5-6 with TRBJ2-2; D is perhaps TRBD1 (6 bases). The receptor comes from a man aged 55-75 years with acute or convalescent COVID-19. Sequenced: peripheral blood. CDR3 loop: CASTFRGTGELFF. The CDR3 nucleotides are TGTGCCAGCACTTTCAGGGGCACCGGGGAGCTGTTTTTT.